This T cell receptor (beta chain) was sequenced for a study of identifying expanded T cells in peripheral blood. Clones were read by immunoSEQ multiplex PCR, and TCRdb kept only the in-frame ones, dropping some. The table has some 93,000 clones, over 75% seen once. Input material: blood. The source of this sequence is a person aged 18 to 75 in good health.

The CDR3 loop is CASSQVSLTGLHLEQYF. For the CDR3, the DNA is TGCGCCAGCAGCCAAGTGTCCCTGACAGGGTTACATCTGGAGCAGTACTTC. The chain links TRBV4-1 to TRBJ2-7; 7 positions agree with TRBD1. Per the germline V gene, CDR1 is MGHRA and CDR2 is YSYEKL. The ends lost 1 base at V and 7 bases at J; junction bases unmatched: 16. The CDR3 loop spans 17 amino acids.